This is a list of T cell receptor beta chains from one sample in a study of T cell repertoires in cytomegalovirus infection. The antigens of these receptors remain unknown. A single record per CDR3 protein comes from TCRdb applying MiXCR to the reads. This table holds about 100,000 distinct CDR3 sequences, 25% to 35% found once. Sequenced material: CD8+ T cells from cultured PBMCs, taken from culture after CMV antigen stimulation. The receptors originated from a human donor in good health (CMV status not recorded). Some clones in this sample may be carry-over from other donors' samples. Both conserved end residues are part of each CDR3. The order of the fields is D gene, V gene, J gene, clone size, CDR3 protein, CDR3 DNA. The D gene is left open where the match is weak. Some rows have no size entry. The others give once, few or many, or a class for an expanded clone.

D: NA
V: TRBV6-5
J: TRBJ1-3
size: NA
CDR3: CASRGTDHSGNTIYF
DNA: TGTGCCAGCAGGGGGACGGACCACTCTGGAAACACCATATATTTT

D: NA
V: TRBV27
J: TRBJ1-6
size: few
CDR3: CASYASGVEPHSPLHF
DNA: TGTGCCAGCTACGCATCGGGGGTCGAGCCACACTCACCCCTCCACTTT

D: NA
V: TRBV27
J: TRBJ2-3
size: NA
CDR3: CASSFSPGADTQYF
DNA: TGTGCCAGCAGTTTTTCTCCCGGAGCAGATACGCAGTATTTT

D: TRBD2
V: TRBV28
J: TRBJ2-2
size: many
CDR3: CASSLLAGANTGELFF
DNA: TGTGCCAGCAGCCTACTAGCGGGGGCCAACACCGGGGAGCTGTTTTTT

D: TRBD1
V: TRBV12-3/TRBV12-4
J: TRBJ1-2
size: NA
CDR3: CASSTGGQVGYGYTF
DNA: TGTGCCAGCAGTACCGGGGGACAGGTTGGCTATGGCTACACCTTC

D: NA
V: TRBV6-2/TRBV6-3
J: TRBJ2-1
size: few
CDR3: CASSYSPAGEQFF
DNA: TGTGCCAGCAGTTACTCGCCGGCGGGGGAGCAGTTCTTC

D: NA
V: TRBV28
J: TRBJ1-4
size: NA
CDR3: CASSMGRGEKLFF
DNA: TGTGCCAGCTCCATGGGGAGGGGGGAAAAACTGTTTTTT

D: NA
V: TRBV4-1
J: TRBJ2-7
size: NA
CDR3: CASSQEHYSSYEQYF
DNA: TGCGCCAGCAGCCAAGAGCACTACTCCTCCTACGAGCAGTACTTC

D: NA
V: TRBV13
J: TRBJ2-1
size: NA
CDR3: CASRQGYNEQFF
DNA: TGTGCCAGCAGGCAAGGGTACAATGAGCAGTTCTTC

D: NA
V: TRBV25-1
J: TRBJ1-1
size: NA
CDR3: CASRWTVNTEAFF
DNA: TGTGCCAGCAGATGGACCGTGAACACTGAAGCTTTCTTT

D: NA
V: TRBV11-2
J: TRBJ1-1
size: NA
CDR3: CASSLWPTQGHAEAFF
DNA: TGTGCCAGCAGCTTATGGCCTACGCAGGGTCATGCTGAAGCTTTCTTT

D: TRBD2
V: TRBV7-6
J: TRBJ2-1
size: many
CDR3: CASSRTSGGAYNEQFF
DNA: TGTGCCAGCAGCAGGACTAGCGGGGGGGCCTACAATGAGCAGTTCTTC

D: NA
V: TRBV9
J: TRBJ1-1
size: NA
CDR3: CASSDPGQLNTEAFF
DNA: TGCGCCAGCAGCGATCCGGGACAACTGAACACTGAAGCTTTCTTT

D: NA
V: TRBV4-2
J: TRBJ2-1
size: few
CDR3: CASSQDLGPHEQFF
DNA: TGTGCCAGCAGCCAAGATCTTGGGCCGCATGAGCAGTTCTTC

D: NA
V: TRBV28
J: TRBJ2-7
size: few
CDR3: CASSLRTAGSYEQYF
DNA: TGTGCCAGCAGTCTCAGGACGGCGGGTTCCTACGAGCAGTACTTC

D: NA
V: TRBV9
J: TRBJ2-1
size: few
CDR3: CASNPEGSYNEQFF
DNA: TGTGCCAGCAACCCGGAGGGCTCCTACAATGAGCAGTTCTTC

D: TRBD1
V: TRBV28
J: TRBJ1-1
size: NA
CDR3: CASSYKINEGGFEAFF
DNA: TGTGCCAGCAGCTACAAAATAAACGAAGGGGGCTTTGAAGCTTTCTTT

D: TRBD1
V: TRBV3-1
J: TRBJ2-4
size: NA
CDR3: CASSHQGAFNIQYF
DNA: TGTGCCAGCAGCCACCAGGGGGCTTTCAACATTCAGTACTTC

D: NA
V: TRBV27
J: TRBJ1-4
size: many
CDR3: CASSLQGSEKLFF
DNA: TGTGCCAGCAGTTTACAGGGATCGGAAAAACTGTTTTTT

D: TRBD2
V: TRBV20-1
J: TRBJ2-1
size: NA
CDR3: CSARGLAGDYNEQFF
DNA: TGCAGTGCTAGAGGACTAGCGGGGGATTACAATGAGCAGTTCTTC

D: NA
V: TRBV6-1
J: TRBJ1-2
size: many
CDR3: CASSNPGFGYTF
DNA: TGTGCCAGCAGTAACCCAGGGTTTGGCTACACCTTC

D: NA
V: TRBV5-1
J: TRBJ2-7
size: many
CDR3: CASSLSSTREQYF
DNA: TGCGCCAGCAGCTTGTCATCTACGAGGGAGCAGTACTTC

D: NA
V: TRBV7-2
J: TRBJ1-1
size: NA
CDR3: CASSLVGQTNTEAFF
DNA: TGTGCCAGCAGCTTAGTCGGGCAGACGAACACTGAAGCTTTCTTT

D: NA
V: TRBV5-3
J: TRBJ1-1
size: NA
CDR3: CARSLEGQETEAFF
DNA: TGTGCCAGAAGCTTGGAGGGGCAGGAGACTGAAGCTTTCTTT

D: TRBD1
V: TRBV6-5
J: TRBJ1-4
size: NA
CDR3: CASSLAQGGEKLFF
DNA: TGTGCCAGCAGCCTCGCCCAGGGGGGTGAAAAACTGTTTTTT

D: NA
V: TRBV7-9
J: TRBJ1-1
size: NA
CDR3: CASSQRDYAEAFF
DNA: TGTGCCAGCAGCCAGCGGGACTATGCTGAAGCTTTCTTT

D: NA
V: TRBV4-1
J: TRBJ2-7
size: NA
CDR3: CASSQDPGTSYEQYF
DNA: TGCGCCAGCAGCCAAGACCCCGGGACTTCATACGAGCAGTACTTC

D: NA
V: TRBV7-3
J: TRBJ2-1
size: NA
CDR3: CASSGAYPYIEQFF
DNA: TGTGCCAGCAGCGGCGCATATCCTTACATTGAGCAGTTCTTC

D: NA
V: TRBV7-6
J: TRBJ2-5
size: few
CDR3: CASSPVAFHPQETQYF
DNA: TGTGCCAGCAGCCCGGTGGCCTTCCATCCGCAAGAGACCCAGTACTTC

D: TRBD1
V: TRBV7-2
J: TRBJ1-5
size: many
CDR3: CASSLAGRGFDNQPQHF
DNA: TGTGCCAGCAGCTTAGCGGGCAGGGGGTTCGATAATCAGCCCCAGCATTTT

D: NA
V: TRBV12-3/TRBV12-4
J: TRBJ2-1
size: few
CDR3: CASRDRTNEQFF
DNA: TGTGCCAGCAGGGACAGAACAAATGAGCAGTTCTTC

D: TRBD1
V: TRBV27
J: TRBJ1-2
size: few
CDR3: CASSPGTGLDYGYTF
DNA: TGTGCCAGCAGTCCCGGGACAGGACTAGACTATGGCTACACCTTC

D: TRBD1
V: TRBV2
J: TRBJ1-5
size: few
CDR3: CASSVGTGWAPQHF
DNA: TGTGCCAGCAGCGTGGGGACAGGGTGGGCGCCCCAGCATTTT

D: NA
V: TRBV7-9
J: TRBJ1-1
size: few
CDR3: CASTLGTDYTEAFF
DNA: TGTGCCAGCACCCTCGGTACCGACTACACTGAAGCTTTCTTT

D: NA
V: TRBV19
J: TRBJ2-1
size: few
CDR3: CASSGWLFNEQFF
DNA: TGTGCCAGTAGTGGTTGGCTTTTCAATGAGCAGTTCTTC

D: TRBD2
V: TRBV7-6
J: TRBJ2-7
size: NA
CDR3: CATTPGTSGAREQYF
DNA: TGTGCCACCACCCCCGGCACTAGCGGGGCTCGCGAGCAGTACTTC